This note documents a single TCR beta chain sequence. Antigen specificity is unknown. The PCR employed 60 Vbeta primers together with 13 Jbeta primers. Sequencing used immunoSEQ multiplex PCR; TCRdb keeps in-frame clones, though not all of them. Of tens of thousands of clones listed, roughly 80% are singletons. Per the germline V gene, CDR1 is KGHSH and CDR2 is LQKENI. Trimming took 1 base from V and 3 from J, leaving 7 bases between them. The CDR3 runs to 13 residues. This entry comes from a study of cytomegalovirus exposure and HLA in healthy donors. Broader study findings: A later analysis reportedly identified an Asian-associated ancestry cluster as carrying fewer N-insertions than the 666-donor mean. HLA alleles showed associations with 15,000 to 20,000 TCR beta sequences in a later analysis, at a 0.05 false discovery rate.

This chain joins TRBV18 and TRBJ2-7, with D perhaps TRBD1 (5 bases). Sequencing input: PBMCs. This receptor was taken from a woman aged 35 to 49 in good health and CMV-seropositive. The CDR3 nucleotides read TGTGCCAGCTCACCACAAGACAGCTACGAGCAGTACTTC. It specifies CASSPQDSYEQYF.